This T cell receptor beta chain was found in a study of early T cells in non-severe SARS-CoV-2 infection. Looking at the study overall: The input, bulk RNA from unsorted whole blood, was sequenced, and chains were unpaired.

Researchers attached unique molecular identifiers to individual cDNA molecules. Each CDR3 protein gets one entry after TCRdb re-called the 5' RACE reads with MiXCR. Found here are about 60,000 distinct CDR3 sequences, about 16% of them singletons; the top ten hold 9% to 10%. In the case of this clonotype: Its specificity is unknown.

Whole-study results and caveats: Sequences matched to VDJdb favored anti-spike CD8 responses, while private and CD4 specificities were missed.

Trimming pared 2 bases from V and 7 bases from J, leaving 12 bases between. Germline V lookup: CDR1 SGHAT, CDR2 FQNNGV. The CDR3 runs 14 residues. The chain recombines TRBV11-2 with TRBJ2-1; D might be TRBD2 (6 bases). The source of this sequence is an adult who was a healthcare worker with PCR-confirmed SARS-CoV-2 infection or an uninfected control (not recorded which). The sample was whole blood, taken at baseline. CDR3 in DNA: TGTGCCAGCAGCTTAAGCGGGCCGGGGAATGAGCAGTTCTTC. Its protein product is CASSLSGPGNEQFF.